What follows is one TCR beta chain and its context. Its antigen is as yet unknown. These data are taken from a study of T cell responses to AZD1222 COVID-19 vaccine. Across the study: Investigators merged groups given second doses at roughly 4 or roughly 12 weeks. Broader study findings: The study reported that nearly half of spike-specific TCRs target unmutated variant regions. At study baseline, merely more than 5 AZD1222 recipients were seropositive.

In germline, CDR1 is KGHSH, CDR2 LQKENI. This CDR3 comprises 15 residues. Trimming removed 0 bases at V and 6 bases at J, with 12 bases between. Repertoires were generated with immunoSEQ multiplex PCR, while TCRdb's copy carries only in-frame clones and drops some. The sample has approximately 100,000 clones, 90% seen once; the top ten hold 5% to 5.5%. The sample consisted of peripheral blood, taken on day 0 of AZD1222 vaccination. The receptor was derived from an adult in good health. The chain combines TRBV18 with TRBJ1-5; weak D call: TRBD1 (6 bases). The CDR3, as DNA: TGTGCCAGCTCACCACCATCAGGGGAGGGTCAGCCCCAGCATTTT. Translated: CASSPPSGEGQPQHF.